Included here is one T cell receptor beta chain sequence, with context. As yet, its antigen is unknown. Donors likely had unrecorded immune exposures despite being nominally healthy when sampled. The source of the sample is a study of cytomegalovirus exposure and HLA in healthy donors. Study-wide findings and caveats: From TCR beta sequences, most subjects' HLA-A and HLA-B alleles were reportedly predicted accurately. In vitro, a few CMV-associated chains proved specific for CMV antigens.

PCR employed 60 Vbeta and 13 Jbeta primers. Profiling relied on immunoSEQ multiplex PCR, and the TCRdb table lists in-frame clones only, not all of them. The sample has roughly 150,000 clones, around three fifths seen once. Trimming took off 8 bases at V and 0 bases at J, with 14 bases between the two ends. CDR3 length: 15 residues. CDR1 is SNHLY and CDR2 is FYNNEI in the germline V gene. The receptor comes from a woman in her twenties or thirties in good health and CMV-seropositive. The chain employs TRBV2 and TRBJ2-4, with D perhaps TRBD2 (6 bases). Sequenced input: PBMCs. The CDR3 region is CASSRERLAKNIQYF. The CDR3 DNA sequence: TGTGCCAGCTCCCGGGAGCGTCTAGCCAAAAACATTCAGTACTTC.